The 13 T cell receptor beta chains given below trace back to one sample, sequenced in a study of cytomegalovirus exposure and HLA in healthy donors. The PCR had 60 Vbeta and 13 Jbeta primers. The assay was immunoSEQ multiplex PCR, and TCRdb's table has in-frame clones only and misses some. The data hold a few hundred thousand clones, with around 80% observed a single time. Sequences were obtained from PBMCs. Receptors were obtained from a girl aged 2 to 9 in good health and CMV-seronegative.

The chain uses TRBV18 and TRBJ1-3, with D unclear. The CDR3 totals 16 residues. Between the trimmed V and J ends, which lost 3 bases and 0 bases, there was a span of 12 bases. CDR1 is KGHSH, CDR2 LQKENI, per germline. The CDR3 bases are TGTGCCAGCTCACCCCGCGAGTTGCTCTCTGGAAACACCATATATTTT. Its translation is CASSPRELLSGNTIYF.

The V gene is TRBV29-1, the J gene TRBJ2-5; unclear D gene. Germline V CDR1 and CDR2: SQVTM, ANQGSEA. V was trimmed by 4 bases and J by 7 bases, leaving 10 bases between them. There are 11 residues in the CDR3. Here the CDR3 reads CSVVESVTQYF. CDR3 DNA: TGCAGCGTTGTAGAATCGGTGACCCAGTACTTC.

V usage is TRBV4-2 and J usage is TRBJ2-5; 7 nucleotides agree with TRBD1. In germline, CDR1 is LGHNA, CDR2 YNFKEQ. J lost 13 bases, V lost 2 bases, and 10 bases had no gene match. The CDR3 length is 13 residues. CDR3 loop: CASSQLKGASLYF. CDR3 in DNA: TGTGCCAGCAGCCAATTAAAGGGGGCTAGTCTGTACTTC.

This clone was seen just once. V usage is TRBV15 and J usage is TRBJ2-1, with a weak D call TRBD2 (6 bases). The CDR3 totals 16 residues. V lost 5 bases and J 6 bases, leaving 20 bases between the germline ends. From germline, CDR1 is LNHNV and CDR2 YYDKDF (reference sequence). In DNA, the CDR3 is TGTGCCACCAGCCACTGGGCCGCGGGGTCAAGCAATGAGCAGTTCTTC. This encodes CATSHWAAGSSNEQFF.

The gene calls are TRBV4-1 and TRBJ2-2; 13 positions agree with TRBD2. The trim removed 3 bases at V and 0 bases at J, leaving 13 bases unmatched. CDR3 length: 21 amino acids. Germline V gene lookup returns CDR1 MGHRA and CDR2 YSYEKL. The DNA for the CDR3 is TGCGCCAGCAGCCACCAAGGGACTAGCGGGACACATGACGCGAACACCGGGGAGCTGTTTTTT. It codes for CASSHQGTSGTHDANTGELFF.

The chain links TRBV14 to TRBJ2-7; no definite D call. The CDR3 covers 12 residues. V was clipped by 1 base and J by 9 bases, with 10 bases between them. CDR1 and CDR2 from the germline V gene are SGHDN and FVKESK. DNA of the CDR3: TGTGCCAGCAGCCAAGTGAGTTCTGGGCAGTACTTC. Protein: CASSQVSSGQYF.

The CDR3 spells CAWRDRRTSGRAIETQYF. DNA for the CDR3: TGTGCCTGGAGAGACAGGAGGACTAGCGGGAGGGCCATAGAGACCCAGTACTTC. This chain uses TRBV30 with TRBJ2-5; TRBD2 aligns across 15 bases. The CDR3 is 18 amino acids. The germline CDR1 and CDR2 sequences are GTSNPN and SVGIG (reference sequence). V gave up 3 bases and J gave up 4 bases; unmatched junction bases: 12.

Here the CDR3 reads CASSFRASGSRETQYF. CDR3 DNA: TGTGCCAGCAGCTTTAGGGCTAGCGGGAGCCGGGAGACCCAGTACTTC. The chain carries TRBV7-9 and TRBJ2-5; 10 bases match TRBD2. Germline values: CDR1 SEHNR, CDR2 FQNEAQ (reference sequence). The J segment lost 5 bases and the V segment lost 3 bases, leaving 9 bases of the junction unmatched. This CDR3 region has 16 residues.

The chain has TRBV5-1 and TRBJ2-1; D perhaps matches TRBD2 (6 bases). This CDR3 region has 15 residues. In germline, CDR1 is SGHRS, CDR2 YFSETQ. Trimming removed 4 bases from V and 3 bases from J, with 14 bases in between. The CDR3 region is CASSLSSSVYNEQFF. CDR3 sequence (DNA): TGCGCCAGCAGCCTATCGTCTAGCGTCTACAATGAGCAGTTCTTC. Variable domain in full (rest from reference TRBV5-1 and TRBJ2-1): KAGVTQTPRYLIKTRGQQVTLSCSPISGHRSVSWYQQTPGQGLQFLFEYFSETQRNKGNFPGRFSGRQFSNSRSEMNVSTLELGDSALYLCASSLSSSVYNEQFFGPGTRLTVL.

The gene calls are TRBV27 and TRBJ1-5, with D possibly matching TRBD1 (6 bases). Germline lookup yields CDR1 MNHEY and CDR2 SMNVEV (reference sequence). V was pared by 6 bases and J by 6 bases, with 15 bases between. This CDR3 has 14 residues. The DNA for the CDR3 is TGTGCCAGCAGCCCATCAGGGGCAACTCAGCCCCAGCATTTT. Protein product: CASSPSGATQPQHF.

This sequence joins TRBV5-4 and TRBJ2-3, with a tentative D call TRBD2 (5 bases). The V end was cut by 4 bases, the J end by 6 bases, with 15 bases between. Germline CDR1 SGHNT, CDR2 YYREEE (reference sequence). CDR3 length equals 14 residues. CDR3: CASSGRTPGDTQYF. CDR3 nucleotide sequence: TGTGCCAGCAGCGGCCGGACTCCCGGCGATACGCAGTATTTT. Drawing the rest from reference TRBV5-4 and TRBJ2-3, the complete variable domain is ETGVTQSPTHLIKTRGQQVTLRCSSQSGHNTVSWYQQALGQGPQFIFQYYREEENGRGNFPPRFSGLQFPNYSSELNVNALELDDSALYLCASSGRTPGDTQYFGPGTRLTVL.

The V gene is TRBV29-1, the J gene TRBJ2-1; D ambiguous. The CDR3 consists of 12 residues. V lost 5 bases and J lost 6, with 11 bases in between. Germline V gene sequence: CDR1 SQVTM, CDR2 ANQGSEA. The CDR3 nucleotides are TGCAGCGTTAGCCGACTTGCCAATGAGCAGTTCTTC. Translation: CSVSRLANEQFF.

This chain joins TRBV5-1 and TRBJ2-3; TRBD2 is a possible D gene (6 bases). Germline assignment: CDR1 SGHRS and CDR2 YFSETQ. The CDR3 covers 15 residues. Trimming left V 7 bases short and J 2 bases short, with 17 bases between. The CDR3 DNA sequence: TGCGCCAGCGCCTATGAGGGACTTGACACAGATACGCAGTATTTT. Amino acid sequence: CASAYEGLDTDTQYF.